Following are 5 T cell receptor beta chains from one sample sequenced in a study of T cell responses to AZD1222 COVID-19 vaccine. Sequenced by immunoSEQ multiplex PCR; TCRdb stores in-frame clones only, minus some. Of 110,000 or so clones in the sample, over 75% were seen once. The sequenced sample was peripheral blood, obtained on day 0 of MenACWY control vaccination. The receptors were sampled from an adult in good health.

The V call is TRBV2, the J call TRBJ2-1; the D gene is possibly TRBD2 (6 bases). V lost 7 bases to trimming and J lost 4 bases, with 14 bases between them. This CDR3 spans 14 amino acids. Germline values: CDR1 SNHLY, CDR2 FYNNEI. The CDR3 DNA sequence: TGTGCCAGCAAGACGGGACTGGGTTACAATGAGCAGTTCTTC. Translating gives CASKTGLGYNEQFF.

The chain carries TRBV2 and TRBJ2-1; TRBD2 matches at 11 bases. After removal of 3 bases from V and 8 bases from J, the junction contained 12 bases not matched to a gene. Germline assignment: CDR1 SNHLY and CDR2 FYNNEI. The CDR3 spans 17 residues. CDR3 loop: CASSELTSGAAGYEQFF. The CDR3 region has the DNA TGTGCCAGCAGTGAGTTGACTAGCGGGGCGGCAGGGTATGAGCAGTTCTTC.

The V and J genes are TRBV2 and TRBJ1-6; TRBD1 matches at 9 bases. From germline, CDR1 is SNHLY and CDR2 FYNNEI. The CDR3 runs 16 residues. V was pared by 10 bases and J by 7 bases, with 14 bases of the junction left unmatched. CDR3 residues: CAKTNSTGQGNSPLHF. CDR3 DNA sequence: TGTGCCAAAACCAATTCAACGGGACAGGGAAATTCACCCCTCCACTTT. The entire variable domain, with the rest obtained from reference TRBV2 and TRBJ1-6, is as follows: EPEVTQTPSHQVTQMGQEVILRCVPISNHLYFYWYRQILGQKVEFLVSFYNNEISEKSEIFDDQFSVERPDGSNFTLKIRSTKLEDSAMYFCAKTNSTGQGNSPLHFGNGTRLTVT.

The CDR3 region has the DNA TGTGCCAGCAGCTTACTTACTCACCTAAAGGACACTGAAGCTTTCTTT. Protein product: CASSLLTHLKDTEAFF. The chain has TRBV7-2 and TRBJ1-1; no clear D. This CDR3 spans 16 amino acids. The germline V gene encodes CDR1 SGHTA and CDR2 FQGNSA. Trimming cost V 2 bases and J 3 bases, with 16 bases left between them.

Written as DNA, the CDR3 is TGCGCCAGCAGCCAAGAGGGATTAGCTGGAAACACCATATATTTT. This encodes CASSQEGLAGNTIYF. The genes are TRBV4-1 and TRBJ1-3; D gene uncertain. Germline CDR1 reads MGHRA; CDR2 reads YSYEKL. V lost 0 bases to trimming and J lost 2 bases, with 8 bases between them. The CDR3 consists of 15 residues.